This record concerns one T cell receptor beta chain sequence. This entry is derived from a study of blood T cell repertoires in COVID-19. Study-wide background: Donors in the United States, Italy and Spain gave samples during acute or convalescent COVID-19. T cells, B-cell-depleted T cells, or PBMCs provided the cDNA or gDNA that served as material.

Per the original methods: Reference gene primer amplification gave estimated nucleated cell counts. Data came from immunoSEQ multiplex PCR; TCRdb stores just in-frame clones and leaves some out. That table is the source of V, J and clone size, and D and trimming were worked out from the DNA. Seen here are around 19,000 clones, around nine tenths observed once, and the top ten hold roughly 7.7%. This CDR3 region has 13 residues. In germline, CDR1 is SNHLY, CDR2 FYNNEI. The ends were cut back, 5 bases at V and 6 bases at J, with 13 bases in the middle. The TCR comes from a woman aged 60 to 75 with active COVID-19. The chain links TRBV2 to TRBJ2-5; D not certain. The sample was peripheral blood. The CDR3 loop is CASSSDMAKTQYF. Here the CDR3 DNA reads TGTGCCAGCAGTAGCGATATGGCGAAGACCCAGTACTTC.